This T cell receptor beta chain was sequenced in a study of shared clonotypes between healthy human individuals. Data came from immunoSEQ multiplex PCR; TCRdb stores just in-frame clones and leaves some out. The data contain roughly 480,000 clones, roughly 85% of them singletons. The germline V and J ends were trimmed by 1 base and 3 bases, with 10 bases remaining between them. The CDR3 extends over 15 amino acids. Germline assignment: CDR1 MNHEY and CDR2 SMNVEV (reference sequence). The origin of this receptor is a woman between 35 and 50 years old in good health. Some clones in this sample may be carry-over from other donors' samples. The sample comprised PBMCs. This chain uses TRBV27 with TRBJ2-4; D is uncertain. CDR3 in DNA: TGTGCCAGCAGTTTATGGGGTACGGGCAAAAACATTCAGTACTTC. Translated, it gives CASSLWGTGKNIQYF.